This record concerns one T cell receptor (beta chain) sequence. What it recognizes is unknown. These data belong to a study of T cell repertoires in cytomegalovirus infection. Across the study: Public TCR beta signatures marked donors with CMV infection and the matching HLA.

The CDR3 loop spans 12 amino acids. Deletions cut 6 bases from V and 11 bases from J, with 16 bases between. CDR1 and CDR2 (germline): ENHRY, SYGVKD. MiXCR was run by TCRdb on the reads, yielding one entry per CDR3 protein. The table lists fewer than 900,000 distinct CDR3 sequences, about 28% of them singletons. V is TRBV10-3 and J is TRBJ1-1; D is uncertain. The source is a human donor in good health (CMV status not recorded). Some clones in this sample may be carry-over from other donors' samples. Source: cultured CD8+ T cells from PBMCs, taken from culture after CMV antigen stimulation. As DNA, the CDR3 is TGTGCCATCAGGGACGGGCCTATAGAGGCTTTCTTT. Translation: CAIRDGPIEAFF.